A selection of T cell receptor beta chains follows, all from one sample in a study of blood T cell repertoires in COVID-19. Some clones are missing from TCRdb's copy, which holds only in-frame ones; the method was immunoSEQ multiplex PCR. The table has 90,000 or so clones, about 85% seen once. Source material: peripheral blood. All receptors come from a man in his sixties with acute or convalescent COVID-19. The CDR3 runs from the conserved cysteine through the conserved F or W. The D gene is left open where the match is weak. The listing skips clone size in some rows; elsewhere it reads once, few, many or a size class.

>TRBJ2-2|TRBV11-3|TRBD2|.
TGTGCCGGCAGCACTTCGCCGGGACTAGCGGGGAACACCGGGGAGCTGTTTTTT
CAGSTSPGLAGNTGELFF
>TRBJ2-2|TRBV6-6|TRBD1|.
TGTGCCAGCAGTTACCGACAGGGGGCGGTCGGGGAGCTGTTTTTT
CASSYRQGAVGELFF
>TRBJ2-3|TRBV7-3|.|.
TGTGCCAGCAGCAACTACAGGGGGGGTGCGGATACGCAGTATTTT
CASSNYRGGADTQYF
>TRBJ1-6|TRBV27|.|.
TGTGCCAGCAGTTTTGGAGGGAGTTCACCCCTCCACTTT
CASSFGGSSPLHF
>TRBJ2-5|TRBV6-1|.|.
TGTGCCAGCAGTGAAGCTGAAGAAGACAAAGAGACCCAGTACTTC
CASSEAEEDKETQYF
>TRBJ2-1|TRBV6-4|TRBD2|.
TGTGCCAGCAGTGACGGAGCGGGGGGGCCCCACAATGAGCAGTTCTTC
CASSDGAGGPHNEQFF
>TRBJ1-4|TRBV30|.|.
TGTGCCTGGAGTGTGAGGACAGCAACTAATGAAAAACTGTTTTTT
CAWSVRTATNEKLFF
>TRBJ2-5|TRBV14|TRBD1|.
TGTGCCAGCAGCCAAGACTCCCCAGGGGGTTACCAAGAGACCCAGTACTTC
CASSQDSPGGYQETQYF
>TRBJ2-1|TRBV18|.|.
TGTGCCAGCTCACTATCCGGGGACTTCAACAATGAGCAGTTCTTC
CASSLSGDFNNEQFF
>TRBJ2-3|TRBV7-9|TRBD2|.
TGTGCCAGCAGCAACACCGGGACTAGCGGGCGTTGGCAGTATTTT
CASSNTGTSGRWQYF
>TRBJ2-1|TRBV5-1|TRBD2|.
TGCGCCAGCAGCTTGGCCGTAGCGGGAGGGCCATTCGATGAGCAGTTCTTC
CASSLAVAGGPFDEQFF
>TRBJ1-4|TRBV5-5|.|.
TGTGCCAGCAGCTTGGGGGCAGGAGGTAATGAAAAACTGTTTTTT
CASSLGAGGNEKLFF
>TRBJ1-1|TRBV3-1/TRBV3-2|.|.
TGTGCCAGCAGCCAAGGTGCGCCAGGGGTAAACACTGAAGCTTTCTTT
CASSQGAPGVNTEAFF
>TRBJ2-3|TRBV10-3|.|.
TGTGCCACCGCCCAGACAGCTTCGGCAGATACGCAGTATTTT
CATAQTASADTQYF
>TRBJ2-1|TRBV5-1|.|.
TGCGCCAGCCGCACGGGACCGGGGGTTGGTGAGCAGTTCTTC
CASRTGPGVGEQFF
>TRBJ2-3|TRBV6-2/TRBV6-3|TRBD2|.
TGTGCCAGCAGTTACTTTGGACTAGCGGGGAGGGATACGCAGTATTTT
CASSYFGLAGRDTQYF
>TRBJ1-1|TRBV5-5|.|.
TGTGCCAGCGGCAAGGACAGCCGAAACACTGAAGCTTTCTTT
CASGKDSRNTEAFF
>TRBJ1-5|TRBV2|TRBD1|.
TGTGCCAGCATCGGGACAGGCAATCAGCCCCAGCATTTT
CASIGTGNQPQHF
>TRBJ2-3|TRBV5-1|TRBD2|.
TGCGCCAGCAGCAATACGCTAGCGGAAATCACAGATACGCAGTATTTT
CASSNTLAEITDTQYF
>TRBJ2-7|TRBV7-2|TRBD1|once
TGTGCCAGCAGCTTCGGTGGACAGGGCTACGAGCAGTACTTC
CASSFGGQGYEQYF